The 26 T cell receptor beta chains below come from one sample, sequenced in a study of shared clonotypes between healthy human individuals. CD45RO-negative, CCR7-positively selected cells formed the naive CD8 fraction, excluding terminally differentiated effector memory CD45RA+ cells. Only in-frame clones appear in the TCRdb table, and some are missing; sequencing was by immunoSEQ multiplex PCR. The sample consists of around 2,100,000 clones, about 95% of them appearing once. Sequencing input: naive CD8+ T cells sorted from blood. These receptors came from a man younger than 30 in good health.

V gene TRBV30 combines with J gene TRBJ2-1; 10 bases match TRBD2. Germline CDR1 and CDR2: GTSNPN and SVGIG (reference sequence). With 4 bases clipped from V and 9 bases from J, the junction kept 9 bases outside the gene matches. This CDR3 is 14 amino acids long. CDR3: CAWTPSGSGVEQFF. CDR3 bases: TGTGCCTGGACGCCTAGCGGGAGTGGTGTTGAGCAGTTCTTC.

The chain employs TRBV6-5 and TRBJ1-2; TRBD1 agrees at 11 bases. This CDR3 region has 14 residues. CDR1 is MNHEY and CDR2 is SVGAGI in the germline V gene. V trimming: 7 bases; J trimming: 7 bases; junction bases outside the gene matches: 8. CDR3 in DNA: TGTGCCAGCATTACGCCGGGACAGGGGGGTGGCTACACCTTC. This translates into CASITPGQGGGYTF.

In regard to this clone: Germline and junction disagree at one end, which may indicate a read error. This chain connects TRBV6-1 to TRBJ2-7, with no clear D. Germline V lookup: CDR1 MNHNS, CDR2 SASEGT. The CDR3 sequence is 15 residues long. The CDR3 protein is CASSEGYPNAYEQYF. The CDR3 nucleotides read TGTGCCAGCAGCGAAGGTTATCCGAACGCCTACGAGCAGTACTTC.

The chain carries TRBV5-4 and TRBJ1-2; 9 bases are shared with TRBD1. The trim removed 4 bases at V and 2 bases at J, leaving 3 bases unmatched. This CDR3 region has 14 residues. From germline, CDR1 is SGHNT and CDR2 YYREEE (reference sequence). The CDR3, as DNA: TGTGCCAGCAGCATCGGACAGGGGAACTATGGCTACACCTTC. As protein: CASSIGQGNYGYTF.

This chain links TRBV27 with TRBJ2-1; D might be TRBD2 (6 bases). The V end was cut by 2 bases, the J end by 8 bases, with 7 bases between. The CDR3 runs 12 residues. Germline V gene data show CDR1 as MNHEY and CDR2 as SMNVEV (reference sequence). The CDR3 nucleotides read TGTGCCAGCAGTTTAGCGGGACATGAGCAGTTCTTC. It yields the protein CASSLAGHEQFF.

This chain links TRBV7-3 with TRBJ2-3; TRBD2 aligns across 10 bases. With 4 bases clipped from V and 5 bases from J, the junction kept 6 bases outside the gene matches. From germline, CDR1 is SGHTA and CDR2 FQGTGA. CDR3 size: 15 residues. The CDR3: CASSSGASGGDTQYF. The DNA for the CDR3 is TGTGCCAGCAGCTCCGGAGCTAGCGGGGGAGATACGCAGTATTTT. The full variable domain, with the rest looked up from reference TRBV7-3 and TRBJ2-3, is GAGVSQTPSNKVTEKGKYVELRCDPISGHTALYWYRQSLGQGPEFLIYFQGTGAADDSGLPNDRFFAVRPEGSVSTLKIQRTERGDSAVYLCASSSGASGGDTQYFGPGTRLTVL.

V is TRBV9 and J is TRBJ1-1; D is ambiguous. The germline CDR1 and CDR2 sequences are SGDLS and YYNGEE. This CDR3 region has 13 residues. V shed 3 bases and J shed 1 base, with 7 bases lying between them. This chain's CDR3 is CASSGRWNTEAFF. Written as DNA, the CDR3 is TGTGCCAGCAGCGGCCGATGGAACACTGAAGCTTTCTTT.

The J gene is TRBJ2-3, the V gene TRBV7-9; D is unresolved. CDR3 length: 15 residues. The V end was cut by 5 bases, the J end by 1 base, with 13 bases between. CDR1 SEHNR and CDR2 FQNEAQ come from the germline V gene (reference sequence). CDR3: CASSPVPWGTDTQYF. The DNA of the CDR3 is TGTGCCAGCAGCCCAGTCCCGTGGGGCACAGATACGCAGTATTTT.

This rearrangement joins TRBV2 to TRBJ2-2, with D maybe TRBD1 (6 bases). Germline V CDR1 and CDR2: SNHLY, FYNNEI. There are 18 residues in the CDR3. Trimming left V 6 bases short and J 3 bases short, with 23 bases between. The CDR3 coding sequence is TGTGCCAGCAGCCAAACAGGGTACCGAGAGGGCGACACCGGGGAGCTGTTTTTT. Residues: CASSQTGYREGDTGELFF. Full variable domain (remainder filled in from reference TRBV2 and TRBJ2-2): EPEVTQTPSHQVTQMGQEVILRCVPISNHLYFYWYRQILGQKVEFLVSFYNNEISEKSEIFDDQFSVERPDGSNFTLKIRSTKLEDSAMYFCASSQTGYREGDTGELFFGEGSRLTVL.

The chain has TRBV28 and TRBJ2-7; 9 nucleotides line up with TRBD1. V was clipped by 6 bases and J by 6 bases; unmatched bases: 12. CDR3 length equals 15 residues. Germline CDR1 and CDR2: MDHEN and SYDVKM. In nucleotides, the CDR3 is TGTGCCAGCAGGAAAACAGGGGGCGCGACTCCCGAGCAGTACTTC. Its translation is CASRKTGGATPEQYF.

In DNA form, the CDR3 reads TGTGCCAGCACTTACCGGGCAGGGGGCAATGGCTACACCTTC. Translated, it gives CASTYRAGGNGYTF. V and J are TRBV28 and TRBJ1-2; TRBD1 agrees at 8 bases. There are 14 residues in the CDR3. Germline loops: CDR1 MDHEN, CDR2 SYDVKM. The V segment lost 7 bases and the J segment 6 bases; nucleotides outside the gene matches: 10.

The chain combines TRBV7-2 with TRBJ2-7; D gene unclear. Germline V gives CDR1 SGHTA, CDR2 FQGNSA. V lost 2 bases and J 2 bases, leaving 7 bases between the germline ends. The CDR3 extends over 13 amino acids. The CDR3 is CASSLSTTYEQYF. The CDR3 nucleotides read TGTGCCAGCAGCTTAAGTACCACCTACGAGCAGTACTTC.

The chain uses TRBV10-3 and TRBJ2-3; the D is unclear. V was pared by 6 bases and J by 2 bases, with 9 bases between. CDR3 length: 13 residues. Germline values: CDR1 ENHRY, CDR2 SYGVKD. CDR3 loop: CAIRGAITDTQYF. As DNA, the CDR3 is TGTGCCATCAGAGGCGCAATCACAGATACGCAGTATTTT.

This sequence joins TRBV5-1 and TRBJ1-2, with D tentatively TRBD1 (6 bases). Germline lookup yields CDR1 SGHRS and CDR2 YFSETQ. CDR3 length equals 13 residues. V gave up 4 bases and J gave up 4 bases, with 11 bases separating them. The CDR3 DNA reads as TGCGCCAGCAGCGATCCGGACAGCTATGGCTACACCTTC. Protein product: CASSDPDSYGYTF.

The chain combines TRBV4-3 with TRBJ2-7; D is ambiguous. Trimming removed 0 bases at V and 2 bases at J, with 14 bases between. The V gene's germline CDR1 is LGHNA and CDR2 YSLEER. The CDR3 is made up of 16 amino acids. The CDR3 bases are TGCGCCAGCAGCCAAGATACGAACGGTTTCCCCTACGAGCAGTACTTC. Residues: CASSQDTNGFPYEQYF.

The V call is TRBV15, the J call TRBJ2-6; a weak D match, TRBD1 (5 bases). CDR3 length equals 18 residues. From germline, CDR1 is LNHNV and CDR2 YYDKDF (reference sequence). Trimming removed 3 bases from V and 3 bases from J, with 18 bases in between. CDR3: CATSRERTIPHGANVLTF. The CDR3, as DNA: TGTGCCACCAGCAGGGAACGGACAATACCTCATGGGGCCAACGTCCTGACTTTC.

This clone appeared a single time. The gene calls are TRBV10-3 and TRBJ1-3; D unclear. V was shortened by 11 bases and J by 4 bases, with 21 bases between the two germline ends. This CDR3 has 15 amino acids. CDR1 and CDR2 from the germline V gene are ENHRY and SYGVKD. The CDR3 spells CAVMGVTSVGNTIYF. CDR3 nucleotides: TGTGCCGTAATGGGTGTTACGTCCGTCGGAAACACCATATATTTT.

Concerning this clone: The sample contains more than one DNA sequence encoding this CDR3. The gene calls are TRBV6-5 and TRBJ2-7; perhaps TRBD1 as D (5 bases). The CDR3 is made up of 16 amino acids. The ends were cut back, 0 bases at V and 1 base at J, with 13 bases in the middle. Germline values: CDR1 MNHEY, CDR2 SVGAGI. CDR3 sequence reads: CASSYSAGQSSYEQYF. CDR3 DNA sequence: TGTGCCAGCAGTTACTCGGCAGGGCAAAGTTCCTACGAGCAGTACTTC.

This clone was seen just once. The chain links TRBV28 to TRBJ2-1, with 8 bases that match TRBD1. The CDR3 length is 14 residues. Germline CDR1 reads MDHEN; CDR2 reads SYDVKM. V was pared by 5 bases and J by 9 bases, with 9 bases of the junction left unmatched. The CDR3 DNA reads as TGTGCCAGCAGTGCCCGGACAGGGCGGATTGAGCAGTTCTTC. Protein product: CASSARTGRIEQFF. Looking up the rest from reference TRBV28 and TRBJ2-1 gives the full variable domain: DVKVTQSSRYLVKRTGEKVFLECVQDMDHENMFWYRQDPGLGLRLIYFSYDVKMKEKGDIPEGYSVSREKKERFSLILESASTNQTSMYLCASSARTGRIEQFFGPGTRLTVL.

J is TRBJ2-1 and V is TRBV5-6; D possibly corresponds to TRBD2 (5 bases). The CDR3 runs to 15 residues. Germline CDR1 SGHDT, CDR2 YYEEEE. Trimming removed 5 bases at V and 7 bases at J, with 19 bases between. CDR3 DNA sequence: TGTGCCAGCAGTCCGACGGGATATGTCGGAAATGAGCAGTTCTTC. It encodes CASSPTGYVGNEQFF.

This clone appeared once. CDR3 nucleotide sequence: TGCGCCAGCAGCCAAAAAACAGAGTATGGCTACACCTTC. Translating it yields CASSQKTEYGYTF. This chain uses TRBV4-1 with TRBJ1-2; D remains ambiguous. Germline loops: CDR1 MGHRA, CDR2 YSYEKL. V was clipped by 2 bases and J by 5 bases, with 9 bases between them. This CDR3 has 13 amino acids.

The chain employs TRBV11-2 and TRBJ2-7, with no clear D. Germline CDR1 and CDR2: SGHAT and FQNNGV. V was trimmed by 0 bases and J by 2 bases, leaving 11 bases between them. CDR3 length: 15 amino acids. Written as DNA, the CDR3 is TGTGCCAGCAGCTTAGACTACCCAGGCACCTACGAGCAGTACTTC. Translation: CASSLDYPGTYEQYF.

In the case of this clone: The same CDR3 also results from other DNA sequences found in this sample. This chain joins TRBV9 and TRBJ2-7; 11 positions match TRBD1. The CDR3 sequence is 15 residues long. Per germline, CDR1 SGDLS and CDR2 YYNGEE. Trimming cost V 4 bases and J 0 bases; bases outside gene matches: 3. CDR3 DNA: TGTGCCAGCAGCTTAGGACAGGGGGCCTCCTACGAGCAGTACTTC. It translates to CASSLGQGASYEQYF.

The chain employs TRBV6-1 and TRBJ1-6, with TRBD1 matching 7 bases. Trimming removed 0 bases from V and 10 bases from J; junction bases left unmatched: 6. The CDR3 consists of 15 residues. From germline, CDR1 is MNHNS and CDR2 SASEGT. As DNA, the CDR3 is TGTGCCAGCAGTGAAGCGACAGGGAAGGGGTCACCCCTCCACTTT. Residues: CASSEATGKGSPLHF.

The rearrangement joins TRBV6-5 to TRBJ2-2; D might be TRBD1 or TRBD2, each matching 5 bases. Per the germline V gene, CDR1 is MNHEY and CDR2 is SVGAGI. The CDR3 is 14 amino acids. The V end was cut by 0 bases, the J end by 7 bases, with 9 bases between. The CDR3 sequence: CASSYSEGNGELFF. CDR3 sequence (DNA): TGTGCCAGCAGTTACTCAGAGGGGAACGGGGAGCTGTTTTTT.

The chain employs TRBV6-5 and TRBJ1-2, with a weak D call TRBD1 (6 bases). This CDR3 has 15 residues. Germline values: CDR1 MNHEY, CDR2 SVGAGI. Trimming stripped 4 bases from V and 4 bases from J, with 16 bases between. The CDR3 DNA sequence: TGTGCCAGCAGTTCCGTCGGACAGCTAATCTATGGCTACACCTTC. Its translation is CASSSVGQLIYGYTF.